This T cell receptor (beta chain) was captured by sequencing in a study of T cell repertoires in cytomegalovirus infection. Study as a whole: CMV infection plus the matching HLA type was flagged by public TCR beta signatures.

This clonotype was detected a few times. Its cognate antigen is unknown. The CDR3 totals 15 residues. V was clipped by 5 bases and J by 0 bases, with 15 bases between them. Germline CDR1 and CDR2: DFQATT and SNEGSKA (reference sequence). TCRdb called the reads again in MiXCR, with one record for every CDR3 protein. The profile shows 200,000 to 300,000 distinct CDR3 sequences, roughly 15% of them singletons. Study conclusions and caveats: In two of eight donors, the top clonotype was HLA-C-restricted CMV-specific. Cumulative public TCR beta family frequency identified CMV carriers with the relevant HLA.

The sample comprised PBMCs. The TCR originated in a human donor in good health (CMV status not recorded). Some clones in this sample may be carry-over from other donors' samples. V and J are TRBV20-1 and TRBJ2-3, with no clear D. The CDR3 loop is CSAESRATSTDTQYF. In DNA, the CDR3 is TGCAGTGCTGAAAGCAGAGCCACTAGCACAGATACGCAGTATTTT.